This record concerns one T cell receptor (beta chain) sequence. What antigen it recognizes has not been identified. One base away there is no much larger clone; base qualities are not given. At diagnosis, peripheral blood, uninvolved tumor-adjacent lung and tumor were collected and were preserved as a mix of fresh-frozen and FFPE material. For TCR repertoire profiling, blood samples were analyzed as peripheral blood mononuclear cells. The immunoSEQ Assay was used to sequence TCR beta CDR3 regions from DNA. In the authors' own workflow: To compute T cell density, TCR beta template counts were normalized to usable DNA, which was estimated by amplifying housekeeping genes. Richness was estimated with the preseqR package, extrapolating to 400,000 templates for PBMC samples and 120,000 templates for tissue samples. Clonality was taken to be one minus Pielou's evenness. Tissue-enriched TCRs were identified by differential abundance testing using productive amino-acid clonotypes, minimum total count 5 and alpha 0.1. The Jaccard Index and the Morisita Overlap Index were used to measure how much the repertoires overlapped between compartments. TCR beta CDR3s were clustered by GLIPH together with public tetramer-defined viral CDR3s, and at least three viral sequences plus V-gene enrichment were required for viral motifs. TCRdb obtained this table from immuneACCESS and retained in-frame rearrangements with V and J assigned. These tables miss some clones; where compared with another copy, unresolved V genes account for less than half of the shortfall, and the remainder is unexplained. D and trimming were read from the DNA, whereas the V and J calls and clone size are those reported in that table. The sample data list nearly 15,000 clones, and around 83% of these were observed just once. Around 25% of the sample is taken by the ten largest.

This sample is drawn from a study of T cells in localized non-small cell lung cancer (TCRdb year 2020). With regard to the full study: The study examined T cell repertoires in under 300 patients with early-stage NSCLC and compared tumors with uninvolved tumor-adjacent lungs. All 236 NSCLC patients in the cohort were treatment-naive and had localized lung tumors that were resected. Of the NSCLC patients, around 130 were male and approximately 110 were female, and the mean age was around 70 years.

Points the paper makes about the study in general: Uninvolved tumor-adjacent lung showed the highest T cell clonality, higher than tumor, which suggests more focused antigenic responses in the uninvolved tumor-adjacent lung. A median of roughly 60 of the top 100 tumor clones were detected in paired uninvolved adjacent lung, and approximately 28 of these tumor clones were also found among the top 100 clones of the paired uninvolved adjacent lung. Because the study design was exploratory, TCR variables were selected using unadjusted p-values without false-discovery rate correction. Because multi-region tumor sequencing was not done, intratumor heterogeneity could not be ruled out. Longer overall survival was associated with higher T cell density in blood, whereas shorter survival was associated with higher clonality in adjacent lung.

Trimmed from V: 3 bases; trimmed from J: 1 base; junction bases lacking a gene match: 7. CDR1 and CDR2, looked up from the germline V gene, are KGHSH and LQKENI. The CDR3 starts with the cysteine, ends with the phenylalanine, and has 17 residues. Only the CDR3 part of the read is kept: 51 bases, read in frame from the first base. The clonotype comes from an older female donor with stage I squamous cell lung carcinoma. Sequenced here: peripheral blood, sampled before any cancer treatment. The sequence is built from TRBV18 and TRBJ1-1; 11 bases in the junction line up with TRBD1. This receptor carries the CDR3 CASSPPGTGGSNTEAFF. In nucleotides, the sequence is TGTGCCAGCTCACCCCCCGGGACAGGGGGTTCGAACACTGAAGCTTTCTTT.